The rows below give T cell receptor beta chains drawn from one sample of a study of regulatory T cells in long-lasting Graves disease. One entry per CDR3 protein results from TCRdb running MiXCR on the multiplex PCR reads. The sample records 400,000 or so distinct CDR3 sequences, 20% to 25% being singletons. This sample comprised peripheral blood mononuclear cells (PBMCs), obtained when the disease was refractory, from a patient treated with antithyroid drugs. The receptor set was obtained from a female donor with Graves disease. CDR3s include the opening cysteine and the closing phenylalanine or tryptophan. Each record gives: CDR3 protein, CDR3 DNA, D gene, J gene, V gene, clone size. The D gene is left open where the match is weak. Expanded clones get a size class; other rows say once, few or many, or leave the size out.

CASSLGLDGRAEKLFF | TGTGCCAGCAGCTTAGGTCTAGACGGACGAGCGGAAAAACTGTTTTTT | . | TRBJ1-4 | TRBV7-9 | few
CSARDSGTGRNQPQHF | TGCAGTGCTAGAGATTCCGGGACAGGGCGAAATCAGCCCCAGCATTTT | TRBD1 | TRBJ1-5 | TRBV20-1 | .
CASSLSSGTGVGKLFF | TGTGCCAGCAGTTTATCCTCCGGGACAGGGGTTGGAAAACTGTTTTTT | TRBD1 | TRBJ1-4 | TRBV27 | .
CASSPSPGTGNQPQHF | TGTGCCAGCAGTCCCAGCCCCGGGACAGGGAATCAGCCCCAGCATTTT | TRBD1 | TRBJ1-5 | TRBV27 | few
CASRGGWTGNTEAFF | TGTGCCAGTAGGGGGGGATGGACGGGGAACACTGAAGCTTTCTTT | . | TRBJ1-1 | TRBV19 | .
CASSVESGTNYEQYF | TGTGCCAGCAGTGTGGAATCGGGGACTAACTACGAGCAGTACTTC | TRBD2 | TRBJ2-7 | TRBV6-1 | many
CASSLGASWKETQYF | TGTGCCAGCAGCTTAGGGGCAAGCTGGAAAGAGACCCAGTACTTC | . | TRBJ2-5 | TRBV7-6 | .
CSASDTGAGELFF | TGCAGTGCTAGTGACACCGGGGCCGGGGAGCTGTTTTTT | . | TRBJ2-2 | TRBV20-1 | .
CASSLGGAPLDTQYF | TGTGCCAGCAGCTTAGGGGGGGCCCCACTGGATACGCAGTATTTT | . | TRBJ2-3 | TRBV7-2 | .
CASGFGGVEAFF | TGTGCTAGTGGTTTTGGGGGAGTTGAAGCTTTCTTT | . | TRBJ1-1 | TRBV12-5 | .
CASSPRQGQGKEQYF | TGTGCCAGCAGTCCCCGACAAGGACAGGGGAAGGAGCAGTACTTC | TRBD1 | TRBJ2-7 | TRBV28 | many
CASSFPGSPGDTQYF | TGTGCCAGCAGTTTTCCCGGGAGCCCGGGGGATACGCAGTATTTT | . | TRBJ2-3 | TRBV12-3/TRBV12-4 | .
CATSRGSGPTNTEAFF | TGTGCCACCAGCCGAGGTTCGGGACCGACAAACACTGAAGCTTTCTTT | . | TRBJ1-1 | TRBV15 | few
CASSTDWGDTGELFF | TGTGCCAGCAGTACGGATTGGGGCGACACCGGGGAGCTGTTTTTT | . | TRBJ2-2 | TRBV12-3/TRBV12-4 | few
CASSLVAGTGELFF | TGTGCCAGCAGCTTAGTAGCAGGTACCGGGGAGCTGTTTTTT | . | TRBJ2-2 | TRBV7-9 | .
CASSLADSGREKLFF | TGTGCCAGCAGCTTAGCTGACAGTGGGAGGGAAAAACTGTTTTTT | . | TRBJ1-4 | TRBV7-2 | many
CASSLTGTGVETQYF | TGTGCCAGCAGTTTAACCGGGACAGGGGTAGAGACCCAGTACTTC | TRBD1 | TRBJ2-5 | TRBV28 | many
CASSAMGGGFAGELFF | TGTGCCAGTAGCGCCATGGGAGGGGGTTTCGCCGGGGAGCTGTTTTTT | . | TRBJ2-2 | TRBV19 | .
CASSSGTGFDRDF | TGTGCCAGCAGCTCCGGGACAGGTTTTGACCGGGACTTC | TRBD1 | TRBJ2-7 | TRBV7-9 | .
CASSPIQGVLSGELFF | TGTGCCAGCAGCCCCATACAGGGGGTCCTCTCCGGGGAGCTGTTTTTT | TRBD1 | TRBJ2-2 | TRBV11-2 | many
CASSQSGTGNYGYTF | TGCGCCAGCAGTCAGTCCGGGACAGGGAACTATGGCTACACCTTC | TRBD1 | TRBJ1-2 | TRBV10-2 | .
CSVEDPTGSGANVLTF | TGCAGCGTTGAAGATCCTACAGGGTCTGGGGCCAACGTCCTGACTTTC | . | TRBJ2-6 | TRBV29-1 | .
CSASLAGVGEQYF | TGCAGTGCTAGCCTAGCGGGAGTAGGGGAGCAGTACTTC | TRBD2 | TRBJ2-7 | TRBV20-1 | few
CASSFDGETYEQYF | TGTGCCAGCAGCTTTGACGGAGAGACCTACGAGCAGTACTTC | . | TRBJ2-7 | TRBV11-1 | few
CASSYSKPGSRAVSTQYF | TGTGCCAGCAGTTACTCGAAACCGGGTTCAAGGGCTGTGTCGACCCAGTACTTC | . | TRBJ2-5 | TRBV6-2/TRBV6-3 | many
CASSQDRWPLNTEAFF | TGTGCCAGCAGCCAAGATCGCTGGCCTTTGAACACTGAAGCTTTCTTT | . | TRBJ1-1 | TRBV14 | .
CASISPGRIYGYTF | TGTGCCAGCATCAGCCCGGGACGGATCTATGGCTACACCTTC | . | TRBJ1-2 | TRBV6-1 | .
CASSKRSLDGELFF | TGTGCCAGCAGCAAGAGGTCACTCGACGGGGAGCTGTTTTTT | . | TRBJ2-2 | TRBV7-6 | .
CASSRDTLNTEAFF | TGTGCCAGCAGTAGGGACACCTTGAACACTGAAGCTTTCTTT | . | TRBJ1-1 | TRBV7-2 | many
CASRRRLGWPKGNTGELFF | TGTGCCAGCAGACGAAGGCTGGGTTGGCCCAAGGGGAACACCGGGGAGCTGTTTTTT | . | TRBJ2-2 | TRBV27 | once
CSYLASETQYF | TGCAGTTATCTAGCGTCTGAGACCCAGTACTTC | . | TRBJ2-5 | TRBV20-1 | many
CSVRTGSEAEAFF | TGCAGCGTGCGCACAGGGTCTGAGGCTGAAGCTTTCTTT | . | TRBJ1-1 | TRBV29-1 | few
CASSYSRSGNTIYF | TGTGCCAGCAGTTACTCGAGGTCTGGAAACACCATATATTTT | . | TRBJ1-3 | TRBV6-2/TRBV6-3 | many
CSARRLNGNTGELFF | TGCAGTGCTAGGCGACTCAATGGGAACACCGGGGAGCTGTTTTTT | . | TRBJ2-2 | TRBV20-1 | .
CASTLSISDAGEEQFF | TGTGCCAGCACCTTATCTATCTCAGACGCGGGGGAAGAGCAGTTCTTC | TRBD2 | TRBJ2-1 | TRBV28 | few
CAISETTGNSGANVLTF | TGTGCCATCAGTGAAACTACAGGGAACTCTGGGGCCAACGTCCTGACTTTC | . | TRBJ2-6 | TRBV10-3 | few
CASSVFGDTEAFF | TGTGCCAGCAGTGTCTTCGGGGATACTGAAGCTTTCTTT | . | TRBJ1-1 | TRBV25-1 | .